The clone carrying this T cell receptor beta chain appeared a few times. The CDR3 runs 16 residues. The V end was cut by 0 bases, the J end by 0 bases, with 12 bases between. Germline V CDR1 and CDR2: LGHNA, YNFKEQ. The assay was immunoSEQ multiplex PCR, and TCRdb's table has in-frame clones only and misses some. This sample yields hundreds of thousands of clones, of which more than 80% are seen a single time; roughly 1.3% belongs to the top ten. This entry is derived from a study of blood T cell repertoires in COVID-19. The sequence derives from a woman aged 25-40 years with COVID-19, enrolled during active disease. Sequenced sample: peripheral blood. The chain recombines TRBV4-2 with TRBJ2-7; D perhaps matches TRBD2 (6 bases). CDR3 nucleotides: TGTGCCAGCAGCCAAGATCTGTCGGGAGACTCCTACGAGCAGTACTTC. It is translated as CASSQDLSGDSYEQYF.